The 20 T cell receptor beta chains in this list originate from one sample, sequenced in a study of T cell changes during pregnancy in multiple sclerosis. Measured with immunoSEQ multiplex PCR; TCRdb has only the in-frame clones, and not every one. Of 45,000 to 55,000 clones listed, around 90% were seen once; the top ten hold over 0.95%. The sequencing here drew on CD4+ T cells from peripheral blood mononuclear cells, taken in the second trimester of pregnancy. All receptors come from a female donor with multiple sclerosis, enrolled in a pregnancy study.

The chain recombines TRBV2 with TRBJ1-2; D remains ambiguous. The CDR3 contains 13 residues. V was clipped by 2 bases and J by 2 bases, with 6 bases between them. CDR1 and CDR2 from the germline V gene are SNHLY and FYNNEI. This chain's CDR3 is CASSENRNYGYTF. The CDR3 DNA is TGTGCCAGCAGTGAAAACAGAAACTATGGCTACACCTTC.

The rearrangement links TRBV4-1 to TRBJ2-1, with D possibly matching TRBD1 (6 bases). The V and J ends lost 3 bases and 6 bases respectively, with 15 bases between them. CDR1 is MGHRA and CDR2 is YSYEKL in the germline V gene. This CDR3 has 15 amino acids. The CDR3 DNA reads TGCGCCAGCAGCCAGCCGGGACCAGGGGTCAATGAGCAGTTCTTC. It is translated as CASSQPGPGVNEQFF.

This CDR3 reads CAWSAGYSNQPQHF. The CDR3 DNA is TGTGCCTGGAGCGCCGGTTATAGCAATCAGCCCCAGCATTTT. The rearrangement links TRBV30 to TRBJ1-5; unclear D gene. V lost 3 bases, J lost 0 bases, and 9 bases lay in between. There are 14 residues in the CDR3. Germline-derived CDR1 and CDR2 are GTSNPN and SVGIG (reference sequence).

This clone was detected a few times. This rearrangement joins TRBV5-6 to TRBJ1-1; D gene ambiguous. The CDR3 covers 12 residues. V was cut by 2 bases and J by 1 base, with 3 bases left in between. CDR1 and CDR2 (germline): SGHDT, YYEEEE. DNA for the CDR3: TGTGCCAGCAGCTTCCGGAACACTGAAGCTTTCTTT. It codes for CASSFRNTEAFF.

The V gene is TRBV5-5, the J gene TRBJ2-7, with D possibly TRBD2 on 6 matching bases. The germline gives CDR1 SGHKS, CDR2 YYEKEE (reference sequence). The CDR3 is 15 residues long. V dropped 6 bases and J dropped 3 bases, with 19 bases sitting between them. The CDR3 loop is CASTPRDWTFYEQYF. DNA of the CDR3: TGTGCCAGCACCCCCAGGGACTGGACTTTCTACGAGCAGTACTTC.

V gene TRBV21-1 combines with J gene TRBJ2-2; the table's D call, TRBD2, was not checked against the DNA. TRBV21-1 is a listed pseudogene. The CDR3 contains 16 residues. The CDR3 loop reads CASSKVRGGNTGELFF. The CDR3 DNA is TGTGCCAGCAGCAAAGTTCGTGGCGGGAACACCGGGGAGCTGTTTTTT.

The rearrangement joins TRBV5-1 to TRBJ2-2, with D possibly matching TRBD1 (6 bases). The CDR3 contains 14 residues. CDR1 and CDR2 from the germline V gene are SGHRS and YFSETQ. Trimming left V 4 bases short and J 5 bases short, with 12 bases between. The CDR3 is CASSPSQGTGELFF. The DNA of the CDR3 is TGCGCCAGCAGCCCTAGCCAGGGGACCGGGGAGCTGTTTTTT.

This rearrangement joins TRBV4-1 to TRBJ2-3, with 9 nucleotides matching TRBD2. This CDR3 has 15 amino acids. Losses at the gene ends were 2 bases for V and 2 bases for J; bases not matched to a gene: 2. Germline V gene data show CDR1 as MGHRA and CDR2 as YSYEKL. CDR3 sequence reads: CASSQIAGDTDTQYF. The CDR3, as DNA: TGCGCCAGCAGCCAAATAGCGGGAGACACAGATACGCAGTATTTT.

J is TRBJ2-7 and V is TRBV6-1, with TRBD1 matching 9 bases. From germline, CDR1 is MNHNS and CDR2 SASEGT. Losses at the gene ends were 5 bases for V and 2 bases for J; bases not matched to a gene: 4. This CDR3 spans 14 amino acids. Here the CDR3 DNA reads TGTGCCAGCAGTAGTGGGACAGGGACCTACGAGCAGTACTTC. It codes for CASSSGTGTYEQYF.

This clone has just a few counts. This rearrangement joins TRBV19 to TRBJ1-1, with no clear D. Per the germline V gene, CDR1 is LNHDA and CDR2 is SQIVND (reference sequence). Trimming took off 3 bases at V and 0 bases at J, with 5 bases between the two ends. The CDR3 is 13 residues long. The CDR3 DNA reads as TGTGCCAGTAGTATTCGGTTGAACACTGAAGCTTTCTTT. Translated: CASSIRLNTEAFF.

The gene calls are TRBV6-1 and TRBJ2-7; 10 bases map to TRBD2. V lost 3 bases, J lost 3 bases, and 5 bases stayed unmatched. This CDR3 spans 15 amino acids. Per the germline V gene, CDR1 is MNHNS and CDR2 is SASEGT. This CDR3 is CASSEGLAGGYEQYF. For the CDR3, the DNA is TGTGCCAGCAGTGAGGGATTAGCGGGAGGCTACGAGCAGTACTTC.

This sequence joins TRBV28 and TRBJ1-1; D is unresolved. The CDR3 spans 14 residues. Germline V lookup: CDR1 MDHEN, CDR2 SYDVKM. V lost 6 bases, J lost 3 bases, and 14 bases lay in between. DNA for the CDR3: TGTGCCAGCAGGATACCCCGCGAGGACACTGAAGCTTTCTTT. It specifies CASRIPREDTEAFF.

This clone was counted a few times. This sequence joins TRBV19 and TRBJ1-1; tentatively, D is TRBD1 (5 bases). Trimming removed 4 bases at V and 4 bases at J, with 28 bases between. The length of the CDR3 is 19 residues. CDR1 and CDR2 (germline): LNHDA, SQIVND (reference sequence). In nucleotides, the CDR3 is TGTGCCAGTAGTAAAACTGAGAAGGGGCGAAGTTTGTCGGGCACTGAAGCTTTCTTT. Translation gives CASSKTEKGRSLSGTEAFF.

This chain joins TRBV18 and TRBJ2-7; TRBD2 agrees at 10 bases. The V gene's germline CDR1 is KGHSH and CDR2 LQKENI. V shed 2 bases and J 0 bases; nucleotides not matched to a gene: 1. The CDR3 is 15 residues long. CDR3 in DNA: TGTGCCAGCTCACCAGCTAGCGGGAGCTCCTACGAGCAGTACTTC. This encodes CASSPASGSSYEQYF.

CDR3 nucleotide sequence: TGTGCCAGCAGTAAGACAGGTCGCAATCAGCCCCAGCATTTT. Translating it yields CASSKTGRNQPQHF. The V and J genes are TRBV9 and TRBJ1-5; D is possibly TRBD1 (6 bases). V was clipped by 5 bases and J by 2 bases, with 11 bases between them. Germline V gives CDR1 SGDLS, CDR2 YYNGEE. This CDR3 has 14 amino acids. Supplemented by reference TRBV9 and TRBJ1-5, the full variable domain reads DSGVTQTPKHLITATGQRVTLRCSPRSGDLSVYWYQQSLDQGLQFLIQYYNGEERAKGNILERFSAQQFPDLHSELNLSSLELGDSALYFCASSKTGRNQPQHFGDGTRLSIL.

V usage is TRBV7-9 and J usage is TRBJ2-3; no reliable D call. This CDR3 has 15 residues. The germline V gene has CDR1 SEHNR and CDR2 FQNEAQ (reference sequence). V was trimmed by 2 bases and J by 3 bases, leaving 12 bases between them. The DNA of the CDR3 is TGTGCCAGCAGCTTAAACGGGTTGAGGACAGATACGCAGTATTTT. This sequence encodes CASSLNGLRTDTQYF.

This clone occurred once. The CDR3 coding sequence is TGTGCCAGCAGGGCGACTAGCGGGAGTATCAACGAGCAGTACTTC. This codes for CASRATSGSINEQYF. This chain uses TRBV2 with TRBJ2-7; 12 bases agree with TRBD2. This CDR3 is built from 15 residues. From germline, CDR1 is SNHLY and CDR2 FYNNEI. V was clipped by 6 bases and J by 5 bases; unmatched bases: 8.

In this sample, this clone turned up once. The CDR3 nucleotides are TGCGCCAGCAGATCCGGGACAGGGAACACCGGGGAGCTGTTTTTT. Encoded protein: CASRSGTGNTGELFF. The genes are TRBV10-2 and TRBJ2-2; 8 positions agree with TRBD1. After removal of 6 bases from V and 1 base from J, the junction contained 4 bases not matched to a gene. Germline V CDR1 and CDR2: WSHSY, SAAADI. This CDR3 is 15 amino acids long.

This clone was found a few times. The sample has other DNA sequences that encode this CDR3 too. This chain links TRBV2 with TRBJ1-5; no reliable D call. The germline CDR1 and CDR2 sequences are SNHLY and FYNNEI. V was clipped by 4 bases and J by 2 bases, with 9 bases between them. The CDR3 spans 14 residues. This CDR3 is CASSARGGNQPQHF. As DNA, the CDR3 is TGTGCCAGCAGTGCCCGCGGGGGCAATCAGCCCCAGCATTTT.

The CDR3 here is CASRKQGVGNEQFF. Here the CDR3 DNA reads TGTGCCAGCCGGAAACAGGGGGTCGGAAATGAGCAGTTCTTC. This sequence joins TRBV2 and TRBJ2-1, with TRBD1 matching 8 bases. The CDR3 is made up of 14 amino acids. Germline V gene sequence: CDR1 SNHLY, CDR2 FYNNEI. Trimming removed 8 bases from V and 7 bases from J; junction bases left unmatched: 10.